One sample yielded the 3 T cell receptor beta chains listed below, sequenced in a study of B cell selection in AIRE deficiency. Assay used: immunoSEQ multiplex PCR; TCRdb lists only in-frame clones, some missing. The data hold approximately 24,000 clones, with around 93% observed a single time. Sorted regulatory T cells were CD4-positive, CD25-high and CD127-low or negative. The specimen was CD4+CD25+ Tregs sorted from PBMCs. These receptors came from a human donor in good health.

The chain combines TRBV5-1 with TRBJ2-3, with 8 bases identical to TRBD2. The V gene end was trimmed by 0 bases and the J gene end by 0 bases; junction bases not matched to a gene: 9. This CDR3 contains 18 residues. The germline V gene encodes CDR1 SGHRS and CDR2 YFSETQ. Here the CDR3 reads CASSLANIAGFSTDTQYF. In DNA, the CDR3 is TGCGCCAGCAGCTTGGCCAACATAGCGGGGTTTAGCACAGATACGCAGTATTTT.

The chain is built from TRBV4-1 and TRBJ2-5; possible D gene TRBD2, 6 bases. CDR3 length: 14 residues. CDR1 and CDR2 (germline): MGHRA, YSYEKL. V was cut by 4 bases and J by 2 bases, with 11 bases left in between. CDR3 sequence reads: CASSRGTAQETQYF. In nucleotides, the CDR3 is TGCGCCAGCAGCCGCGGGACGGCGCAAGAGACCCAGTACTTC.

V gene TRBV7-2 combines with J gene TRBJ2-5, with TRBD2 identical over 7 bases. V dropped 3 bases and J dropped 2; count of bases not matched to a gene: 3. The CDR3 has 14 residues. CDR1 and CDR2 (germline): SGHTA, FQGNSA. As DNA, the CDR3 is TGTGCCAGCAGCTTGAGCGGGGAACAAGAGACCCAGTACTTC. Its translation is CASSLSGEQETQYF.